This entry lists 11 T cell receptor beta chains sequenced from one sample in a study of monozygotic twins with inflammatory bowel disease (dated by TCRdb to about 2019). The protocol used for the library was 5' RACE. The instrument given in TCRdb is Illumina HiSeq 2500. Reprocessed by TCRdb, the reads give a single entry per CDR3 protein sequence, without DNA. The sample's table lists a count of hundreds of thousands of distinct CDR3 sequences. The biggest ten clones account for roughly 5.8% of the sample. The sample consisted of blood. These receptors were taken from a human donor with ulcerative colitis or Crohn's disease, or a healthy co-twin of an affected twin (not recorded which).

The V gene is TRBV20-1, the J gene TRBJ1-4; TCRdb's assignment of TRBD1 cannot be checked, as there is no DNA. This CDR3 comprises 13 residues. Germline V CDR1 and CDR2: DFQATT, SNEGSKA (reference sequence). CDR3 residues: CSAIRQGREKLFF.

This chain uses TRBV6-5 with TRBJ1-1; the D gene TCRdb calls, TRBD1, cannot be checked with no DNA. The CDR3 has 12 amino acids. The germline CDR1 and CDR2 sequences are MNHEY and SVGAGI. CDR3 sequence: CASQTVNTEAFF.

This rearrangement joins TRBV6-5 to TRBJ2-1. The CDR3 is 15 residues long. The germline V gene encodes CDR1 MNHEY and CDR2 SVGAGI. The CDR3 here is CASSYSGQPYNEQFF.

The chain employs TRBV12-3 or TRBV12-4 and TRBJ1-5. This CDR3 is 14 amino acids long. This CDR3 reads CASSQDGRNQPQHF.

CDR3 protein: CASSYPNTEAFF. This rearrangement joins TRBV6-5 to TRBJ1-1. The CDR3 runs 12 residues. CDR1 and CDR2 (germline): MNHEY, SVGAGI.

V is TRBV30 and J is TRBJ2-1; TCRdb reports TRBD2, a call that lacks DNA to check it against. Per germline, CDR1 GTSNPN and CDR2 SVGIG (reference sequence). This CDR3 is 13 amino acids long. The CDR3: CAWRLAGEWEQFF.

The J gene is TRBJ2-1, the V gene TRBV6-2 or TRBV6-3; the TCRdb D gene call, TRBD2, has no DNA to confirm it. The germline CDR1 and CDR2 sequences are MNHEY and SVGEGT. This CDR3 comprises 17 residues. The CDR3 here is CASSRTSGRAPGNEQFF.

This chain uses TRBV6-5 with TRBJ2-1. The CDR3 contains 13 residues. Germline CDR1 is MNHEY and CDR2 is SVGAGI. The CDR3 is CASSFGSDNEQFF.

This chain uses TRBV14 with TRBJ2-3; TCRdb's assignment of TRBD2 cannot be checked, as there is no DNA. In germline, CDR1 is SGHDN, CDR2 FVKESK. This CDR3 has 19 residues. CDR3 amino acids: CASSQTASGGPRSTDTQYF.

The chain is built from TRBV28 and TRBJ2-5; checking the TCRdb D call of TRBD2 is not possible without DNA. CDR1 is MDHEN and CDR2 is SYDVKM in the germline V gene. The CDR3 consists of 15 residues. The CDR3: CASRPGGWYQETQYF.

The genes are TRBV6-1 and TRBJ1-2; TCRdb picks TRBD1, but there is no DNA to check that call. This CDR3 comprises 15 residues. Germline V lookup: CDR1 MNHNS, CDR2 SASEGT. CDR3 loop: CASSLDRDSSDGYTF.